These 10 T cell receptor beta chains originate from one sample sequenced in a study of T cell changes during pregnancy in multiple sclerosis. Produced via immunoSEQ multiplex PCR; TCRdb's table is partial and in-frame only. This sample yields tens of thousands of clones, of which roughly 90% are seen a single time; 3% belongs to the top ten. The sample in question was CD8+ T cells from peripheral blood mononuclear cells, obtained before pregnancy. These receptor sequences come from a female donor with multiple sclerosis, enrolled in a pregnancy study.

The V and J genes are TRBV13 and TRBJ2-7; 11 nucleotides match TRBD2. The CDR3 spans 13 residues. V lost 5 bases to trimming and J lost 3 bases; unmatched junction nucleotides: 0. Per germline, CDR1 PRHDT and CDR2 FYEKMQ (reference sequence). CDR3 sequence (DNA): TGTGCCAGCAGCGGGACTAGCGGCTACGAGCAGTACTTC. This codes for CASSGTSGYEQYF.

The chain is built from TRBV27 and TRBJ2-1, with D perhaps TRBD2 (7 bases). The CDR3 has 14 residues. V lost 3 bases and J lost 7, with 13 bases in between. Germline V gives CDR1 MNHEY, CDR2 SMNVEV (reference sequence). The CDR3 sequence: CASSFGGGRNEQFF. CDR3 coding DNA: TGTGCCAGCAGTTTTGGGGGGGGGCGGAATGAGCAGTTCTTC.

The chain combines TRBV4-3 with TRBJ1-6; 7 bases fit TRBD1. In germline, CDR1 is LGHNA, CDR2 YSLEER. V shed 3 bases and J 10 bases; nucleotides not matched to a gene: 12. The CDR3 consists of 16 residues. CDR3 region: CASSQETGREGSPLHF. The CDR3 nucleotides are TGCGCCAGCAGCCAGGAGACAGGGCGTGAAGGGTCACCCCTCCACTTT.

The rearrangement joins TRBV4-1 to TRBJ2-5; D may be TRBD2 (5 bases). The CDR3 consists of 11 residues. Germline CDR1 and CDR2: MGHRA and YSYEKL. V was pared by 4 bases and J by 5 bases, with 5 bases between. In nucleotides, the CDR3 is TGCGCCAGCAGCCGAGGGGAGACCCAGTACTTC. Its translation: CASSRGETQYF.

There are a few counts of this clone. The chain is built from TRBV6-5 and TRBJ2-7, with D unclear. V was clipped by 2 bases and J by 6 bases, with 5 bases between them. This CDR3 region has 11 residues. CDR1 and CDR2 (germline): MNHEY, SVGAGI. The CDR3 here is CASSYGVEQYF. The CDR3 coding sequence is TGTGCCAGCAGTTACGGAGTCGAGCAGTACTTC.

The CDR3 protein is CASSLSPAPTSTDTQYF. CDR3 bases: TGTGCCAGCAGCTTAAGTCCCGCACCTACTAGCACAGATACGCAGTATTTT. The rearrangement joins TRBV7-9 to TRBJ2-3; D remains ambiguous. CDR1 SEHNR and CDR2 FQNEAQ come from the germline V gene (reference sequence). Trimming pared 2 bases from V and 0 bases from J, leaving 15 bases between. This CDR3 region has 17 residues.

This clone has a single count. J is TRBJ1-4 and V is TRBV21-1; the DNA was not compared with TRBD1, the D call given in the table. TRBV21-1 constitutes a pseudogene. The CDR3 is 15 amino acids. Here the CDR3 DNA reads TGTGCCAGCAGCTGGGACAGGGGAATTAATGAAAAACTGTTTTTT. Amino acids: CASSWDRGINEKLFF.

J is TRBJ1-6 and V is TRBV2; 8 nucleotides agree with TRBD1. Unmatched junction bases numbered 2, after V lost 4 bases and J lost 6 bases. Germline assignment: CDR1 SNHLY and CDR2 FYNNEI. The CDR3 length is 14 residues. This CDR3 reads CASSGGTGNSPLHF. The CDR3, as DNA: TGTGCCAGCAGTGGGGGGACAGGTAATTCACCCCTCCACTTT.

This sequence joins TRBV19 and TRBJ1-2, with a tentative D call TRBD1 (5 bases). V was trimmed by 1 base and J by 14 bases, leaving 14 bases between them. Germline V gives CDR1 LNHDA, CDR2 SQIVND (reference sequence). This CDR3 is 12 amino acids long. The CDR3: CASSIGGLPGTF. CDR3 bases: TGTGCCAGTAGTATAGGGGGACTTCCGGGGACCTTC.

The chain joins TRBV7-2 to TRBJ1-2; weak D call: TRBD1 (5 bases). The CDR3 covers 14 residues. Trimming pared 5 bases from V and 1 base from J, leaving 11 bases between. Germline V lookup: CDR1 SGHTA, CDR2 FQGNSA. CDR3 region: CASSAPGYNYGYTF. In nucleotides, the CDR3 is TGTGCCAGCAGCGCCCCAGGGTATAACTATGGCTACACCTTC. Variable domain in full (rest from reference TRBV7-2 and TRBJ1-2): GAGVSQSPSNKVTEKGKDVELRCDPISGHTALYWYRQSLGQGLEFLIYFQGNSAPDKSGLPSDRFSAERTGGSVSTLTIQRTQQEDSAVYLCASSAPGYNYGYTFGSGTRLTVV.